Shown below are 11 T cell receptor beta chains from a single sample sequenced in a study of CD8 T cells in Susac syndrome. Random hexamers served to reverse transcribe roughly 0.5 to 1 ug RNA. TCRdb ran MiXCR on the immunoSEQ multiplex PCR reads and lists one entry per CDR3 protein. The sample has roughly 150,000 distinct CDR3 sequences; 90% to 95% are singletons. Sequencing was performed on CD8+ T cells from PBMCs. These receptors were collected from a human donor with multiple sclerosis.

V usage is TRBV15 and J usage is TRBJ2-1; D unresolved. Germline V CDR1 and CDR2: LNHNV, YYDKDF (reference sequence). The CDR3 has 16 amino acids. Trimming pared 0 bases from V and 4 bases from J, leaving 13 bases between. The chain's CDR3 is CATSRDMNVGYNEQFF. CDR3 sequence (DNA): TGTGCCACCAGCAGAGATATGAATGTAGGATACAATGAGCAGTTCTTC.

This rearrangement joins TRBV27 to TRBJ2-5, with 14 bases that match TRBD2. The junction had 17 bases not matched to a gene; V was cut back by 4 bases and J by 4 bases. Germline V lookup: CDR1 MNHEY, CDR2 SMNVEV (reference sequence). This CDR3 has 20 amino acids. The CDR3, as DNA: TGTGCCAGCAGTTCCCGAGACGCCGCTAAGACTAGCGGGGGGGGAGAGACCCAGTACTTC. Amino acids: CASSSRDAAKTSGGGETQYF.

V and J are TRBV27 and TRBJ1-5; no clear D gene. This CDR3 spans 16 amino acids. Germline CDR1 reads MNHEY; CDR2 reads SMNVEV (reference sequence). V lost 3 bases to trimming and J lost 0 bases, with 12 bases between them. For the CDR3, the DNA is TGTGCCAGCAGTTTCGGAAGCGCAAATAGCAATCAGCCCCAGCATTTT. This sequence encodes CASSFGSANSNQPQHF.

This chain connects TRBV29-1 to TRBJ2-7; maybe TRBD1 (5 bases). CDR1 and CDR2 (germline): SQVTM, ANQGSEA. The CDR3 length is 12 residues. V shed 5 bases and J shed 7 bases, with 15 bases lying between them. The CDR3 is CSVQGALGEQYF. Here the CDR3 DNA reads TGCAGCGTTCAAGGGGCTTTGGGGGAGCAGTACTTC.

The CDR3: CASSPIAGGPETQYF. Written as DNA, the CDR3 is TGTGCCAGCAGTCCCATAGCGGGGGGGCCGGAGACCCAGTACTTC. The gene calls are TRBV27 and TRBJ2-5; TRBD2 aligns across 11 bases. CDR1 and CDR2 from the germline V gene are MNHEY and SMNVEV (reference sequence). V lost 5 bases and J lost 5; bases outside the gene matches: 7. The CDR3 spans 15 residues.

The rearrangement joins TRBV7-9 to TRBJ2-7; TRBD1 might be the D (6 bases). With 5 bases removed from V and 5 bases from J, the gap between germline ends came to 13 bases. CDR1 is SEHNR, CDR2 FQNEAQ, per germline (reference sequence). The CDR3 is 13 amino acids. The chain's CDR3 is CASSPQGSDEQYF. CDR3 nucleotides: TGTGCCAGCAGCCCCCAGGGGTCCGACGAGCAGTACTTC. Drawing the rest from reference TRBV7-9 and TRBJ2-7, the complete variable domain is DTGVSQNPRHKITKRGQNVTFRCDPISEHNRLYWYRQTLGQGPEFLTYFQNEAQLEKSRLLSDRFSAERPKGSFSTLEIQRTEQGDSAMYLCASSPQGSDEQYFGPGTRLTVT.

The chain combines TRBV6-5 with TRBJ1-1; D might be TRBD1 (5 bases). The CDR3 sequence is 13 residues long. Trimming cost V 4 bases and J 0 bases, with 6 bases left between them. CDR1 and CDR2 (germline): MNHEY, SVGAGI. The CDR3 sequence: CASSWGLNTEAFF. The CDR3 region has the DNA TGTGCCAGCAGTTGGGGGTTGAACACTGAAGCTTTCTTT.

The chain recombines TRBV5-1 with TRBJ2-2; D uncertain. V was trimmed by 6 bases and J by 1 base, leaving 10 bases between them. The CDR3 has 14 amino acids. CDR1 is SGHRS, CDR2 YFSETQ, per germline. CDR3 in DNA: TGCGCCAGCACATGGAACAGGAACACCGGGGAGCTGTTTTTT. Translated: CASTWNRNTGELFF.

This chain joins TRBV29-1 and TRBJ1-2; 10 bases agree with TRBD1. CDR3 length: 15 amino acids. Germline CDR1 reads SQVTM; CDR2 reads ANQGSEA. V lost 6 bases and J lost 1; bases outside the gene matches: 8. DNA for the CDR3: TGCAGCGTCGCTGACCGGGACAGGGGTAACTATGGCTACACCTTC. Protein product: CSVADRDRGNYGYTF.

The V call is TRBV4-1, the J call TRBJ1-5; D is ambiguous. Germline V gene lookup returns CDR1 MGHRA and CDR2 YSYEKL. The CDR3 consists of 12 residues. With 0 bases removed from V and 14 bases from J, the gap between germline ends came to 11 bases. The CDR3, as DNA: TGCGCCAGCAGCCAAGATGGGTCTGCAAAGCATTTT. Translating it yields CASSQDGSAKHF.

The chain combines TRBV6-6 with TRBJ2-5, with TRBD2 identical over 8 bases. J was trimmed by 2 bases and V by 3 bases; bases with no gene match: 5. CDR1 is MNHNY, CDR2 SVGAGI, per germline (reference sequence). This CDR3 has 15 residues. Here the CDR3 DNA reads TGTGCCAGCAGTTATGGGAGCGGGGGACAAGAGACCCAGTACTTC. It codes for CASSYGSGGQETQYF.